This T cell receptor beta chain came from a study of regulatory and conventional T cells in RAG deficiency. Generated by immunoSEQ multiplex PCR, the TCRdb table keeps only in-frame clones and is missing some. There are 25,000 to 35,000 clones in the sample; 90% to 95% occur only once, and roughly 0.83% lies in the top ten. Study-wide results and caveats: In Omenn syndrome, Treg and Tconv repertoires overlapped >85%. Shannon entropy was markedly lower and Simpson indices higher in RAG-deficient patients than control T-cell subsets. Treg unique TCR beta sequences were around 100-fold fewer in Omenn syndrome and CID/AS patients than controls.

With respect to this clone: Its antigen is undetermined.

Genomic DNA came from blood regulatory T cells gated CD4+ CD25-high CD127-low. The V gene's germline CDR1 is SQVTM and CDR2 ANQGSEA. The V end lost 4 bases, the J end lost 12 bases, and 13 bases lay between the germline ends. The CDR3 consists of 11 residues. These same records also appear under a second study, on regulatory T cells. This second report adds: The primer mix had 52 TRBV and 13 TRBJ primers. Regulatory T cells showed the strongest V-J pair restriction and V/J gene skewing among patient repertoires.

Sequencing used Tregs sorted from blood. This TCR was recovered from a human donor in good health. V is TRBV29-1 and J is TRBJ2-1, with D unresolved. The CDR3 sequence is CSVAVGLGQFF. CDR3 DNA sequence: TGCAGCGTTGCGGTGGGCCTAGGGCAGTTCTTC.